The sequence of this T cell receptor (beta chain) was determined in a study of blood T cell repertoires in COVID-19 (dated by TCRdb to 2020 to 2022). Background for the entire study: Recovered participants in ImmuneRACE Cohort 3 were defined by two consecutive negative NP/OP PCR tests, clearance by a healthcare professional, or resolution of symptoms. Deeply sampled blood TCRbeta repertoires from subjects exposed to, actively infected with, or recovered from COVID-19 were included in the dataset. Sample metadata almost always included a de-identified subject ID, COVID-19 status, age in years and sex. The repertoires were released in a freely available public database meant as a resource for research on the immune response to SARS-CoV-2. The material from the prospective study consisted of cDNA or gDNA derived from T cells, B-cell-depleted T cells, or PBMCs. HLA class I and class II types, where available, came from metadata supplied by the sample provider rather than from assay-based typing. Collaborator samples came from the United States, Italy and Spain and covered acute and convalescent phases of COVID-19. The samples were drawn from the first 160 participants of the ongoing ImmuneRACE study and from some 1,300 subjects provided by 6 global collaborators.

The study at large found these results: How much clinical and demographic metadata was included differed by source and by participant, and the metadata was provided uncurated.

The germline V end is reduced by 2 bases and the J end by 6 bases; junction bases left unmatched: 7. The germline V gene gives CDR1 as SGHVS and CDR2 as FQNEAQ. The CDR3 starts with the cysteine, ends with the phenylalanine, and has 15 residues. The entry retains the CDR3 DNA only, 45 bases that are in frame from base 1. Worth noting for this clone: What this receptor recognizes is not known. No base qualities exist here, and no much larger clone lies one base off it.

TCRbeta CDR3 regions were amplified from genomic DNA by means of the immunoSEQ Assay, a bias-controlled multiplex PCR. Processing in the source paper ran as follows. Nucleated cell counts per sample were estimated from amplification of reference gene primers within the assay. Sequence reads were collapsed and filtered to measure the absolute abundance of every unique TCRbeta CDR3 rearrangement. For each sample, productive Simpson clonality was calculated as the square root of Simpson's diversity index over productive rearrangements. TCRdb limited this immuneACCESS table to in-frame rearrangements with V and J called. A share of clones is missing; checked studies link under half to unresolved V genes, and the rest is unexplained. That table is the source of V, J and clone size, and D and trimming were worked out from the DNA. This sample comprises 300,000 to 450,000 clones, around 87% of them detected only once. In total, the top ten clones hold around 1.9% of the sample.

Participants in the prospective study were aged about 18 to 95 years, lived in under 30 United States geographic areas, and enrolled through a virtual design. In the prospective study, participants were assigned to cohorts based on the clinical history participants reported in a screening survey and a study questionnaire. In the prospective study, whole blood, serum and a nasopharyngeal or oropharyngeal swab were collected from each participant by mobile phlebotomists. Participants in the prospective study had the option to provide additional blood draws and questionnaires over a 2-month period. Before DNA extraction, blood samples from the prospective study were shipped at room temperature or frozen.

Material: PBMCs or T cells enriched from blood (not recorded which). Recombination connected TRBV7-8 to TRBJ2-7; TRBD2 matches 10 bases in the middle. This TCR was sampled from a middle-aged man in a cohort exposed to, infected with or recovered from COVID-19 (not recorded which). DNA sequence: TGTGCCAGCAGCTTAAGGGGGACTAGCGCGGGCGAGCAGTACTTC. This encodes CASSLRGTSAGEQYF.